This section outlines one TCR beta chain sequence together with its context. Cohorts were determined from participant-reported clinical history. This entry belongs to a study of blood T cell repertoires in COVID-19. Study-level background: There were acute and convalescent COVID-19 samples, and they came from the United States, Italy and Spain. Sources were T cells, B-cell-depleted T cells, or PBMCs; the material itself was cDNA or gDNA.

Original processing methods: By means of reference gene primer amplification, nucleated cell counts were estimated. The data were produced by immunoSEQ multiplex PCR, yet TCRdb's version contains in-frame clones alone and is incomplete. The V and J calls and the clone size are those of that table, but D and trimming were determined from the DNA. The sample records fewer than 350,000 clones, approximately 81% being singletons. Sequenced material: PBMCs or T cells enriched from blood (not recorded which). The TCR sequence derives from a woman aged 30 to 39 who had been exposed to COVID-19.

CDR3 bases: TGTGCCATCGGACTCTCCGGGATTAAGGCTTTCTTT. Protein sequence: CAIGLSGIKAFF. The chain couples TRBV12-3 or TRBV12-4 to TRBJ1-1; no clear D gene. V was pared by 10 bases and J by 11 bases, with 20 bases between. This CDR3 region has 12 residues.